The entry that follows covers one T cell receptor (beta chain) sequence. CDR3 length: 19 residues. Germline CDR1 LGHDT, CDR2 YNNKEL (reference sequence). J lost 2 bases, V lost 0 bases, and 11 bases had no gene match. In the authors' workflow: Estimation of nucleated cell counts relied on the amplification of reference gene primers. TCRdb keeps only in-frame clones here, not all; method: immunoSEQ multiplex PCR. D and trimming come from the DNA, and the V and J calls and clone size come from that table. Of approximately 200,000 clones listed, roughly nine tenths are singletons. The sample originates from a study of blood T cell repertoires in COVID-19. Across the study: The United States, Italy and Spain supplied acute and convalescent COVID-19 samples. Sample material is recorded as cDNA or gDNA derived from T cells, B-cell-depleted T cells, or PBMCs.

The chain joins TRBV3-1 (or the pseudogene TRBV3-2) to TRBJ2-3; 10 nucleotides line up with TRBD2. Sequencing input: peripheral blood. The sequence was collected from a woman aged 50 to 65 with acute or convalescent COVID-19. CDR3 coding DNA: TGTGCCAGCAGCCAAGATTTAAGCGGGAGGGCCGACACCACAGATACGCAGTATTTT. Encoded protein: CASSQDLSGRADTTDTQYF.